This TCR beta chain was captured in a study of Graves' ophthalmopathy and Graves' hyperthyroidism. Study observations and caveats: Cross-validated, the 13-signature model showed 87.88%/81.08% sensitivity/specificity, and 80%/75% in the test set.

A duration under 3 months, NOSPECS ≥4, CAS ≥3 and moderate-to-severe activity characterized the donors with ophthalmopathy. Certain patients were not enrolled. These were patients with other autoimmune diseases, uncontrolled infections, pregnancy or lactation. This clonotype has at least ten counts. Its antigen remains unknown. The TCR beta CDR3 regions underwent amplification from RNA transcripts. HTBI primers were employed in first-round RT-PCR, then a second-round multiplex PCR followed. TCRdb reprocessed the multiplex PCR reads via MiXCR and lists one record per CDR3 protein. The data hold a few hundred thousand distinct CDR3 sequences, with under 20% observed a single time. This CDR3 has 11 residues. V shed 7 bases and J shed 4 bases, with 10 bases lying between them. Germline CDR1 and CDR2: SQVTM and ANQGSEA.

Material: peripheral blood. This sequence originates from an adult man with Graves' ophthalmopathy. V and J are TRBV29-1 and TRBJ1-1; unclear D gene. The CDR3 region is CSAGVRTEAFF. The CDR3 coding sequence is TGCAGCGCCGGGGTTCGCACTGAAGCTTTCTTT.